The next 30 T cell receptor beta chains were all read from a single sample in a study of immune evolution from preneoplasia to lung adenocarcinoma. Only in-frame clones appear in the TCRdb table, and some are missing; sequencing was by immunoSEQ multiplex PCR. The sample holds about 2,500 clones, approximately 80% seen once. The specimen sequenced was FFPE adjacent normal lung tissue. Receptors originate from an older person with lung adenocarcinoma.

The chain has TRBV5-5 and TRBJ2-5, with D possibly being TRBD1 or TRBD2 (6 bases each). V was cut by 1 base and J by 5 bases, with 15 bases left in between. The CDR3 runs 15 residues. Germline CDR1 SGHKS, CDR2 YYEKEE (reference sequence). The CDR3 reads CASSLNPRGGETQYF. The CDR3 coding sequence is TGTGCCAGCAGCTTGAATCCCAGGGGAGGTGAGACCCAGTACTTC.

The genes are TRBV5-5 and TRBJ1-5; D remains unclear. V dropped 3 bases and J dropped 0 bases, with 13 bases sitting between them. Germline CDR1 SGHKS, CDR2 YYEKEE (reference sequence). CDR3 length: 16 amino acids. The CDR3 here is CASSSLSDYSNQPQHF. The CDR3 coding sequence is TGTGCCAGCAGCTCACTGAGCGACTATAGCAATCAGCCCCAGCATTTT.

The J gene is TRBJ1-1, the V gene TRBV7-8; D is ambiguous. V was pared by 5 bases and J by 1 base, with 8 bases between. The germline CDR1 and CDR2 sequences are SGHVS and FQNEAQ. The CDR3 totals 13 residues. The CDR3 coding sequence is TGTGCCAGCAGCCTGGAGGGGAACACTGAAGCTTTCTTT. Translated: CASSLEGNTEAFF.

The rearrangement uses TRBV7-2 and TRBJ2-5, with D tentatively TRBD1 (7 bases). This CDR3 is 14 amino acids long. From germline, CDR1 is SGHTA and CDR2 FQGNSA. Trimming left V 2 bases short and J 4 bases short, with 11 bases between. The CDR3 nucleotides are TGTGCCAGCAGCTTAAACAGGGGAGGAGAGACCCAGTACTTC. This encodes CASSLNRGGETQYF.

V is TRBV5-1 and J is TRBJ1-3; TRBD1 matches 9 bases. This CDR3 comprises 16 residues. Unmatched junction bases numbered 3, after V lost 0 bases and J lost 2 bases. From germline, CDR1 is SGHRS and CDR2 YFSETQ. The CDR3 is CASSLVTGGTGNTIYF. Written as DNA, the CDR3 is TGCGCCAGCAGCTTGGTGACAGGGGGGACTGGAAACACCATATATTTT.

The rearrangement links TRBV5-5 to TRBJ2-5; a weak D match, TRBD1 (6 bases). Germline lookup yields CDR1 SGHKS and CDR2 YYEKEE (reference sequence). The CDR3 spans 13 residues. Trimming stripped 4 bases from V and 5 bases from J, with 12 bases between. As DNA, the CDR3 is TGTGCCAGCAGCCTGACAGGTTCCGAGACCCAGTACTTC. This gives the protein CASSLTGSETQYF.

This chain joins TRBV5-4 and TRBJ2-7, with D unresolved. The germline gives CDR1 SGHNT, CDR2 YYREEE (reference sequence). V was cut by 0 bases and J by 0 bases, with 4 bases left in between. The CDR3 spans 13 residues. The DNA for the CDR3 is TGTGCCAGCAGCTTGGAATCCTCCTACGAGCAGTACTTC. It is translated as CASSLESSYEQYF.

In its sample, this clone was seen once. V gene TRBV28 combines with J gene TRBJ2-2, with D perhaps matching TRBD2 (5 bases). Germline CDR1 MDHEN, CDR2 SYDVKM. The CDR3 has 15 amino acids. Deletions cut 6 bases from V and 0 bases from J, with 11 bases between. For the CDR3, the DNA is TGTGCCAGCAGCCTACTAGGCGCGAACACCGGGGAGCTGTTTTTT. Translation gives CASSLLGANTGELFF. Full variable domain (outside the CDR3, taken from reference TRBV28 and TRBJ2-2): DVKVTQSSRYLVKRTGEKVFLECVQDMDHENMFWYRQDPGLGLRLIYFSYDVKMKEKGDIPEGYSVSREKKERFSLILESASTNQTSMYLCASSLLGANTGELFFGEGSRLTVL.

The chain links TRBV30 to TRBJ1-5; no firm D call. The CDR3 is 15 residues long. Germline-derived CDR1 and CDR2 are GTSNPN and SVGIG (reference sequence). V lost 1 base to trimming and J lost 0 bases, with 10 bases between them. The CDR3 is CAWSAAGSSNQPQHF. The DNA of the CDR3 is TGTGCCTGGAGTGCGGCGGGAAGTAGCAATCAGCCCCAGCATTTT.

This clone appeared once. This chain links TRBV30 with TRBJ1-1; D gene unclear. Trimming shortened V by 1 base and J by 11 bases, and 11 bases separated the two germline ends. Germline assignment: CDR1 GTSNPN and CDR2 SVGIG (reference sequence). The CDR3 totals 11 residues. This CDR3 is CAWSEKVGAFF. The CDR3 bases are TGTGCCTGGAGTGAGAAAGTTGGCGCTTTCTTT.

The chain carries TRBV7-2 and TRBJ2-1; D is perhaps TRBD2 (5 bases). V gave up 7 bases and J gave up 0 bases, with 13 bases separating them. The CDR3 covers 15 residues. Per the germline V gene, CDR1 is SGHTA and CDR2 is FQGNSA. The CDR3: CASNPSRSSYNEQFF. For the CDR3, the DNA is TGTGCCAGCAATCCTAGCAGGAGCTCCTACAATGAGCAGTTCTTC.

The chain couples TRBV2 to TRBJ1-1; D remains ambiguous. Trimming took off 4 bases at V and 0 bases at J, with 6 bases between the two ends. From germline, CDR1 is SNHLY and CDR2 FYNNEI. The CDR3 totals 13 residues. CDR3 coding DNA: TGTGCCAGCAGTGTCGGTTTGAACACTGAAGCTTTCTTT. It is translated as CASSVGLNTEAFF.

This clone was seen a handful of times. The chain recombines TRBV5-1 with TRBJ2-7; the D gene is possibly TRBD1 (6 bases). The CDR3 consists of 16 residues. The ends were cut back, 2 bases at V and 2 bases at J, with 17 bases in the middle. Germline V gene lookup returns CDR1 SGHRS and CDR2 YFSETQ. CDR3 nucleotide sequence: TGCGCCAGCAGCTTTGGTTTCGGACAGTTAACCTACGAGCAGTACTTC. This encodes CASSFGFGQLTYEQYF.

This rearrangement joins TRBV2 to TRBJ2-1; no firm D call. Germline lookup yields CDR1 SNHLY and CDR2 FYNNEI. Deletions cut 3 bases from V and 13 bases from J, with 10 bases between. The length of the CDR3 is 11 residues. In nucleotides, the CDR3 is TGTGCCAGCAGTGAGGTGAGAGAACAGTTCTTC. This encodes CASSEVREQFF.

The CDR3 DNA reads TGTGCCAGCAGCTTGGTGCAGGGACACCACAATGAGCAGTTCTTC. Its protein is CASSLVQGHHNEQFF. This sequence joins TRBV11-1 and TRBJ2-1; D is possibly TRBD1 (6 bases). Deletions cut 3 bases from V and 5 bases from J, with 14 bases between. Germline V CDR1 and CDR2: SGHAT, FQDESV (reference sequence). The CDR3 runs to 15 residues.

The chain carries TRBV27 and TRBJ2-3; D gene ambiguous. The CDR3 consists of 14 residues. V was trimmed by 7 bases and J by 1 base, leaving 12 bases between them. Germline V lookup: CDR1 MNHEY, CDR2 SMNVEV (reference sequence). The CDR3 sequence is CASKVAARTDTQYF. CDR3 DNA sequence: TGTGCCAGCAAGGTTGCGGCCCGCACAGATACGCAGTATTTT.

The V and J genes are TRBV5-1 and TRBJ2-7; 11 bases are a match to TRBD2. V shed 1 base, J shed 0 bases, and the junction held 9 bases outside the gene matches. The CDR3 contains 18 residues. Germline V lookup: CDR1 SGHRS, CDR2 YFSETQ. The CDR3 nucleotides read TGCGCCAGCAGCTTGCTGCTAGCGGGAGGCCCTAGCTCCTACGAGCAGTACTTC. This codes for CASSLLLAGGPSSYEQYF.

The chain combines TRBV6-5 with TRBJ1-2, with 7 bases lining up with TRBD1. The CDR3 runs to 13 residues. The trim removed 6 bases at V and 4 bases at J, leaving 5 bases unmatched. Per germline, CDR1 MNHEY and CDR2 SVGAGI. The CDR3 bases are TGTGCCAGCAGCTACAGGGGTGGCTATGGCTACACCTTC. Its protein product is CASSYRGGYGYTF.

This clone was found once. The V gene is TRBV5-1, the J gene TRBJ1-2; 12 nucleotides align to TRBD1. The CDR3 length is 14 residues. Germline CDR1 is SGHRS and CDR2 is YFSETQ. The junction had 6 bases not matched to a gene; V was cut back by 2 bases and J by 10 bases. The CDR3 is CASSLWDRGRDYTF. For the CDR3, the DNA is TGCGCCAGCAGCTTATGGGACAGGGGGCGCGACTACACCTTC. Drawing the rest from reference TRBV5-1 and TRBJ1-2, the complete variable domain is KAGVTQTPRYLIKTRGQQVTLSCSPISGHRSVSWYQQTPGQGLQFLFEYFSETQRNKGNFPGRFSGRQFSNSRSEMNVSTLELGDSALYLCASSLWDRGRDYTFGSGTRLTVV.

The rearrangement links TRBV21-1 to TRBJ2-2; the DNA was not used to check the table's D call, TRBD1. TRBV21-1 is termed a pseudogene. The CDR3 length is 18 residues. The CDR3 coding sequence is TGTGCCAGCAGCAAAGTGGAAGGGGGACAGGCTTCCATCGGGGAGCTGTTTTTT. This codes for CASSKVEGGQASIGELFF.

The rearrangement links TRBV5-1 to TRBJ2-3; TRBD2 is a possible D gene (7 bases). In germline, CDR1 is SGHRS, CDR2 YFSETQ. Between the trimmed V and J ends, which lost 4 bases and 6 bases, there was a span of 12 bases. This CDR3 spans 13 amino acids. The CDR3 region is CASSGGGADTQYF. The CDR3 DNA reads TGCGCCAGCAGCGGGGGGGGCGCGGATACGCAGTATTTT. The variable domain in full, completed from reference TRBV5-1 and TRBJ2-3, reads KAGVTQTPRYLIKTRGQQVTLSCSPISGHRSVSWYQQTPGQGLQFLFEYFSETQRNKGNFPGRFSGRQFSNSRSEMNVSTLELGDSALYLCASSGGGADTQYFGPGTRLTVL.

V is TRBV19 and J is TRBJ1-6; unclear D gene. This CDR3 contains 15 residues. Germline V gene sequence: CDR1 LNHDA, CDR2 SQIVND (reference sequence). V lost 3 bases and J lost 10, with 16 bases in between. CDR3 loop: CASSITRRVGSPLHF. The CDR3 region has the DNA TGTGCCAGTAGTATTACCAGACGGGTAGGGTCACCCCTCCACTTT.

The chain employs TRBV27 and TRBJ1-2; TRBD1 is a possible D gene (6 bases). The CDR3 has 14 amino acids. The V end was cut by 8 bases, the J end by 5 bases, with 18 bases between. CDR1 is MNHEY, CDR2 SMNVEV, per germline (reference sequence). The CDR3 here is CASGNGGALYGYTF. The CDR3 bases are TGTGCCAGCGGCAACGGGGGGGCCCTATATGGCTACACCTTC.

J is TRBJ2-7 and V is TRBV6-1; tentative D call: TRBD1 (5 bases). Germline CDR1 is MNHNS and CDR2 is SASEGT. The CDR3 is 15 residues long. The V and J ends lost 6 bases and 2 bases respectively, with 17 bases between them. CDR3 residues: CASRPKPGMTYEQYF. CDR3 nucleotide sequence: TGTGCCAGCAGACCTAAACCAGGGATGACCTACGAGCAGTACTTC.

The genes are TRBV2 and TRBJ2-7; 7 bases match TRBD1. CDR3 length equals 13 residues. The V gene end was trimmed by 7 bases and the J gene end by 0 bases; junction bases not matched to a gene: 3. In germline, CDR1 is SNHLY, CDR2 FYNNEI. The CDR3 is CASKTGSSYEQYF. In DNA, the CDR3 is TGTGCCAGCAAGACAGGGAGCTCCTACGAGCAGTACTTC.

This chain links TRBV18 with TRBJ2-3; 9 bases line up with TRBD1. This CDR3 spans 16 amino acids. After removal of 4 bases from V and 3 bases from J, the junction contained 8 bases not matched to a gene. The germline V gene has CDR1 KGHSH and CDR2 LQKENI. The CDR3 nucleotides read TGTGCCAGCTCACGTCTACTCGGACAGGGGACAGATACGCAGTATTTT. Its translation is CASSRLLGQGTDTQYF.

The chain recombines TRBV2 with TRBJ2-2, with D perhaps TRBD1 (5 bases). This CDR3 has 14 residues. Germline assignment: CDR1 SNHLY and CDR2 FYNNEI. V was shortened by 6 bases and J by 6 bases, with 14 bases between the two germline ends. The CDR3 region is CASRPPQGSGELFF. CDR3 bases: TGTGCCAGCAGGCCGCCCCAGGGATCCGGGGAGCTGTTTTTT.

This chain links TRBV18 with TRBJ2-1, with no clear D. Germline assignment: CDR1 KGHSH and CDR2 LQKENI. This CDR3 contains 13 residues. Trimming cost V 2 bases and J 4 bases, with 6 bases left between them. The CDR3 reads CASSPAVYNEQFF. CDR3 nucleotides: TGTGCCAGCTCACCAGCTGTGTACAATGAGCAGTTCTTC.

The V call is TRBV7-2, the J call TRBJ2-5; D remains ambiguous. V was cut by 1 base and J by 5 bases, with 14 bases left in between. The CDR3 has 15 amino acids. CDR1 is SGHTA, CDR2 FQGNSA, per germline. CDR3: CASSLVATAWETQYF. In DNA form, the CDR3 reads TGTGCCAGCAGCTTAGTGGCGACGGCGTGGGAGACCCAGTACTTC.

The rearrangement joins TRBV6-5 to TRBJ2-7; TRBD2 aligns across 9 bases. With V trimmed by 5 bases and J by 0 bases, 5 bases remained unmatched. This CDR3 region has 15 residues. CDR1 is MNHEY and CDR2 is SVGAGI in the germline V gene. The CDR3 protein is CASSKLAGPSYEQYF. Written as DNA, the CDR3 is TGTGCCAGCAGTAAGCTAGCGGGGCCCTCCTACGAGCAGTACTTC.